This is a list of T cell receptor beta chains from one sample in a study of blood T cells in healthy people across ages. TCRdb reprocessed the 5' RACE reads with MiXCR, giving one entry per CDR3 protein. The profile shows 1.4 million or so distinct CDR3 sequences, approximately 43% of them singletons. Source material: blood. All receptors come from a woman between 18 and 29 years old in good health. CDR3s include the opening cysteine and the closing phenylalanine or tryptophan. D genes are given only for firm matches. Clone sizes are given selectively: once, few, many, or a class where the clone is expanded.

TGCACTCCAATGGTCGCCAGGGGGCAGAACACTGAAGCTTTCTTT	CTPMVARGQNTEAFF	NA	TRBV20-1	TRBJ1-1	TRBD1
TGTGCCAGCAGCCTAAACAGAGCGATCACTGAAGCTTTCTTT	CASSLNRAITEAFF	few	TRBV6-5	TRBJ1-1	NA
TGTGCCACCAGCAGAGATACAAATTTCAGGGTACCTTTCTTT	CATSRDTNFRVPFF	NA	TRBV15	TRBJ1-1	NA
TGTGCCAGCAGTCCCCTTAGTGAGAGCGGGCTCTGGAACGAGCAGTACTTC	CASSPLSESGLWNEQYF	few	TRBV12-3/TRBV12-4	TRBJ2-7	NA
TGTGCCAGCAGTTTAGGGTGGAAGGGCTCCTACAATGAGCAGTTCTTC	CASSLGWKGSYNEQFF	NA	TRBV12-3/TRBV12-4	TRBJ2-1	NA
TGTGCCAGCAGCCAAGATCGGCACTACCCTGGCGAGCAGTACTTC	CASSQDRHYPGEQYF	few	TRBV3-1	TRBJ2-7	NA
TGTGCCAGCAGCTTAAGGGGGGGGGACAGAGAATACGAGCAGTACTTC	CASSLRGGDREYEQYF	NA	TRBV7-3	TRBJ2-7	NA
TGTGCCAGCAGTTACTTTCGCGTTCGCTCCTACAATGAGCAGTTCTTC	CASSYFRVRSYNEQFF	NA	TRBV6-5	TRBJ2-1	NA
TGTGCCAGCAGTAGTACTAGCCTCCTTTCAGATACGCAGTATTTT	CASSSTSLLSDTQYF	few	TRBV2	TRBJ2-3	NA
TGTGCCAGCAGTGAAACAGGGGGGAGGAGAACCGGGGAGCTGTTTTTT	CASSETGGRRTGELFF	NA	TRBV12-3/TRBV12-4	TRBJ2-2	TRBD1
TGCGCCAGCAGCTTGGGTCAGGTGGGGGACATTCAGTACTTC	CASSLGQVGDIQYF	NA	TRBV5-1	TRBJ2-4	NA
TGTGCCAGCAGTTACCCACCTATCGACAGGACAGACGTTAGCAATCAGCCCCAGCATTTT	CASSYPPIDRTDVSNQPQHF	few	TRBV6-5	TRBJ1-5	NA
TGTGCCAGCAGCTCGACAGGACAAAGTAATTCACCCCTCCACTTT	CASSSTGQSNSPLHF	NA	TRBV7-2	TRBJ1-6	NA
TGTGCCAGCAGTGACGGGGAGGCGAGCAATCAGCCCCAGCATTTT	CASSDGEASNQPQHF	NA	TRBV12-3/TRBV12-4	TRBJ1-5	NA
TGTGCCAGCAGCCCGAGGGACGGACGCACAGATACGCAGTATTTT	CASSPRDGRTDTQYF	NA	TRBV7-2	TRBJ2-3	NA
TGTGCCAGCAGTCGACAGGGGTCCTACAATGAGCAGTACTTC	CASSRQGSYNEQYF	many	TRBV6-2/TRBV6-3	TRBJ2-7	TRBD1
TGCAGCGTTGAAGCGGGAGGGAGCTCCTACGAGCAGTACTTC	CSVEAGGSSYEQYF	NA	TRBV29-1	TRBJ2-7	TRBD2
TGTGCCAGTAGTGCGGGGTCCTACGAGCAGTACTTC	CASSAGSYEQYF	many	TRBV2	TRBJ2-7	NA
TGCGCCAGCAGTCTGTTAGCGCGGACCCATGAGCAGTTCTTC	CASSLLARTHEQFF	NA	TRBV28	TRBJ2-1	NA
TGTGCCAGCAGTGATTATCGGCGGGCCACAGATACGCAGCATTTT	CASSDYRRATDTQHF	NA	TRBV25-1	TRBJ1-5	NA
TGTGCCAGCAGCCCCATCCCCGGGACGGATACGCAGTATTTT	CASSPIPGTDTQYF	NA	TRBV11-2	TRBJ2-3	NA
TGCAGTGCTCCCCCTGTACTTAGCACAGATACGCCGTATTTT	CSAPPVLSTDTPYF	few	TRBV20-1	TRBJ2-3	NA
TGTGCCAGCAGCTCGATTTACAGAAGCAAGAGCACAGATACGCAGTATTTT	CASSSIYRSKSTDTQYF	once	TRBV7-2	TRBJ2-3	NA
TGCGCCAGCAGAAAAGGGGACGCCGACAATGAGCAGTTCTTC	CASRKGDADNEQFF	NA	TRBV10-1	TRBJ2-1	NA
TGTGCCACCAGCCCACTAGATTCCTACGAGCAGTACTTC	CATSPLDSYEQYF	NA	TRBV24-1	TRBJ2-7	NA
TGTGCCAGCAGCTCGACGCCCGGCGCGCCCCAGCATTTT	CASSSTPGAPQHF	NA	TRBV3-1	TRBJ1-5	NA
TGCGCCAGCAGCTTGGCCCAACAGGAGGGAGGCTACACCTTC	CASSLAQQEGGYTF	NA	TRBV5-1	TRBJ1-2	NA
TGTGCCAGCAGTACCGGGACTAGTCCCAATGAGCAGTTCTTC	CASSTGTSPNEQFF	once	TRBV6-4	TRBJ2-1	TRBD2
TGCAGCGTTAAGGGGACGTGGGGTGGCTATGGCTACACCTTC	CSVKGTWGGYGYTF	NA	TRBV29-1	TRBJ1-2	NA
TGTGCCAGCAGAGCTCCGGGACTTAGCAATCAGCCCCAGCATTTT	CASRAPGLSNQPQHF	NA	TRBV6-1	TRBJ1-5	NA
TGCAGCGTTGAAGGTTTAGGGAGCACAGATACGCAGTATTTT	CSVEGLGSTDTQYF	NA	TRBV29-1	TRBJ2-3	NA
TGCGCCAGCAGCAAAGCCCGGGACACAAAAACTAATTCACCCCTCCACTTT	CASSKARDTKTNSPLHF	few	TRBV5-1	TRBJ1-6	NA
TGCAGCGGGGGGACGGCCACTGAAGCTTTCTTT	CSGGTATEAFF	NA	TRBV29-1	TRBJ1-1	NA